The present TCR beta chain was sequenced within a study of blood T cell repertoires in COVID-19 (dated by TCRdb to about 2020). Regarding the research as a whole: Samples covering the acute and convalescent phases of COVID-19 were provided by collaborators in the United States, Italy and Spain. The material from the prospective study consisted of cDNA or gDNA derived from T cells, B-cell-depleted T cells, or PBMCs. The sample metadata nearly always contained a de-identified subject ID, COVID-19 status, age in years and sex. Deeply sampled blood TCRbeta repertoires from subjects exposed to, actively infected with, or recovered from COVID-19 were included in the dataset. Samples came from the ongoing ImmuneRACE study (first 160 participants) plus 1,254 subjects from 6 global collaborators. The repertoires were released in a freely available public database meant as a resource for research on the immune response to SARS-CoV-2. Where available, HLA class I and class II types were obtained from metadata supplied by the sample provider rather than from assay-based typing.

The immunoSEQ Assay, a bias-controlled multiplex PCR, was used to amplify TCRbeta CDR3 regions from genomic DNA. Under the source paper's analysis protocol: Within the assay, amplification of reference gene primers was used to estimate how many nucleated cells each sample contained. To quantify the absolute abundance of each unique TCRbeta CDR3 rearrangement, sequence reads were collapsed and filtered. For each sample, productive Simpson clonality was calculated by taking the square root of Simpson's diversity index across productive rearrangements. TCRdb retrieved this table from immuneACCESS and kept in-frame rearrangements only. Not all clones are present; in checked studies, unresolved V genes account for under half, and no reason is known for the remainder. Clone size and the V and J calls come from that table; the DNA yielded D and trimming. In this sample the table shows 25,000 to 35,000 clones, approximately 86% of which occur a single time. 7.9% of the sample is taken by the ten largest.

The investigation overall reported the following: The quantity of clinical and demographic metadata differed by source and by participant and was supplied without curation.

From the germline V gene, CDR1 is MDHEN and CDR2 is SYDVKM. V gives up 5 bases and J gives up 5 bases, and the segment between their germline ends measures 12 bases. Spanning cysteine to phenylalanine, the CDR3 consists of 13 amino acids. Only the CDR3 DNA is retained, 39 bases long and in frame from the first base. In the case of this clone: Its recognized antigen is unknown. Base qualities are not provided; no much larger clone lies one nucleotide away.

One collaborating source in Seattle enrolled patients while the patients were actively infected and followed the patients over time throughout the course of disease. Collaborating institutions collected whole blood in K2EDTA tubes following their own protocols. For TCRbeta analysis, collaborators shipped samples as frozen whole blood, isolated PBMCs, or DNA extracted from either of those sample types. Material for sequencing was peripheral blood. The rearranged segments are TRBV28 and TRBJ1-1; the D gene is perhaps TRBD1, from 5 matching bases. The TCR sequence derives from a man between 60 and 75 years old with COVID-19, enrolled during active disease. The DNA is TGTGCCAGCAGTCCTCGTTCAGGGACTGAAGCTTTCTTT. Translated, this gives CASSPRSGTEAFF.